These T cell receptor beta chains were read from a single sample in a study of cytomegalovirus exposure and HLA in healthy donors. TCRdb keeps only in-frame clones here, not all; method: immunoSEQ multiplex PCR. Its clone listing holds some 120,000 clones. Sequencing used PBMCs. These receptors all come from a man aged 25 to 40 in good health and CMV-seronegative. Both conserved end residues are part of each CDR3. A D gene is named only where the DNA matches it firmly.

v_call	d_call	j_call	cdr3_aa
TRBV11-2	TRBD2	TRBJ2-1	CASSLGGSSYNEQFF
TRBV5-6	TRBD1	TRBJ2-3	CASNPGDRVFDTQYF
TRBV19	NA	TRBJ1-4	CASSTDPEGGANEKLFF
TRBV19	NA	NA	CASSMGDNYEQYF
TRBV19	NA	TRBJ2-1	CASSIERFDNEQFF
TRBV28	TRBD1	TRBJ1-6	CASSLSGTGVYSYNSPLHF
TRBV5-4	TRBD2	TRBJ2-3	CASSLSLAGGYPSTDTQYF
TRBV6-5	NA	TRBJ2-7	CASRSTSSEQYF
TRBV5-1	TRBD2	TRBJ2-1	CASSPLAGGPSNEQFF
TRBV10-2	NA	TRBJ2-3	CASSDVPDTQYF
TRBV6-1	NA	TRBJ2-7	CASSEMLSGTSYEQYF
TRBV29-1	NA	NA	CSVPGETYEQYF
TRBV4-2	TRBD2	TRBJ2-7	CASSQEGRLAGDYEQYF
TRBV5-1	TRBD1	TRBJ2-7	CASRLDRGPSYEQYF
TRBV30	NA	TRBJ1-2	CAWSNGGGGYTF
TRBV4-1	NA	TRBJ2-7	CASSQLLSVSYEQYF
TRBV9	NA	TRBJ1-1	CASSRKSNTEAFF
TRBV19	TRBD1	TRBJ1-1	CASSILQGAEAFF
TRBV7-8	TRBD2	TRBJ2-5	CASSLATGLAGSETQYF
TRBV5-5	TRBD1	TRBJ2-1	CASSGDRGTLMANEQFF
TRBV5-6	NA	TRBJ2-7	CASSSGLLPAYEQYF
TRBV19	TRBD2	TRBJ2-1	CASSKGLAGVVDEQFF
TRBV10-3	TRBD1	TRBJ1-1	CAISENPGQGPQPNTEAFF
TRBV2	TRBD2	TRBJ2-3	CASLSGTSGGTTDTQYF
TRBV21-1	NA	TRBJ2-2	CASSQPPAAGELFF
TRBV4-2	NA	TRBJ1-2	CASSQMIEETYGYTF
TRBV19	TRBD1	TRBJ1-1	CASSNPYRGPETEAFF
TRBV6-1	TRBD1	TRBJ2-7	CASSKWRQGSYEQYF
TRBV5-6	NA	TRBJ1-2	CASSTGHGGYTF
TRBV5-1	NA	TRBJ1-6	CASSVDNSPLHF
TRBV4-1	NA	TRBJ2-3	CASGITAHGEHTDTQYF
TRBV19	TRBD2	TRBJ2-5	CASSPWTSGSETQYF